This T cell receptor (beta chain) appears in the sequencing data of a study of cytotoxic CD8 clonotypes in ibrutinib-treated CLL. TCRdb's table, derived via immunoSEQ multiplex PCR, lists solely in-frame clones and lacks some. The sample carries some 27,000 clones, roughly 57% recorded once. The germline V gene has CDR1 SGHVS and CDR2 FQNEAQ. The CDR3 is 16 residues long. V lost 3 bases, J lost 2 bases, and 17 bases lay in between. Here the sequenced sample was PBMCs, taken before ibrutinib treatment. This chain joins TRBV7-8 and TRBJ2-7, with D tentatively TRBD2 (6 bases). The source of this sequence is a human donor with chronic lymphocytic leukemia. The CDR3 DNA reads as TGTGCCAGCAGCTTCCGCACGGGAGTTTACACCTACGAGCAGTACTTC. Translating gives CASSFRTGVYTYEQYF.